This T cell receptor beta chain was profiled in a study of glioma-infiltrating T cells after dendritic cell vaccination. Study-level information: At biweekly intervals, patients got three intradermal dendritic cell vaccine injections. General study results and limits: Survival was not directly related to TCR clonality in these patients.

With respect to this clone: Antigen unknown.

The time point here: after dendritic cell vaccination, including at tumor progression/relapse. Amplification used 60 V beta primers and 13 J beta primers. Some clones are missing from TCRdb's copy, which holds only in-frame ones; the method was immunoSEQ multiplex PCR. Among almost 90,000 clones listed, around 86% were seen once. Trimming removed 4 bases at V and 7 bases at J, with 20 bases between. This CDR3 contains 15 residues. The germline gives CDR1 MDHEN, CDR2 SYDVKM. The source of this sequence is a human donor with glioblastoma. The chain combines TRBV28 with TRBJ2-7; D might be TRBD2 (6 bases). The sequences come from blood, collected after dendritic cell vaccination. The CDR3 DNA follows: TGTGCCAGCAGTTACGCCCGGGCCCCGGGGAGGGAGCAGTACTTC. Its protein is CASSYARAPGREQYF.